The clone carrying this T cell receptor beta chain has only one observation. Its target is not known. This sample was taken from a study of T cell responses to AZD1222 COVID-19 vaccine. Trimming cost V 7 bases and J 4 bases, with 17 bases left between them. The V gene's germline CDR1 is SGHTA and CDR2 FQGNSA. The CDR3 totals 16 residues. Overall study findings and caveats: Baseline seropositivity occurred in only six or seven AZD1222 recipients. Donor demographics were predominantly white British with a female majority; clonal diversity may be underestimated. Repertoire sampling happened only post peak T cell response.

Here immunoSEQ multiplex PCR was the method, and the copy in TCRdb shows in-frame clones only, minus some. The repertoire has around 140,000 clones, 80% to 95% of them found once; the top ten carry about 5.5%. The J gene is TRBJ1-6, the V gene TRBV7-2; TRBD1 is a possible D gene (6 bases). The specimen comprised peripheral blood, sampled on day 0 of AZD1222 vaccination. This receptor was identified in an adult in good health. The CDR3 region has the DNA TGTGCCAGCACCCAAGCCGGGGGCAGTTATAATTCACCCCTCCACTTT. Residues: CASTQAGGSYNSPLHF.